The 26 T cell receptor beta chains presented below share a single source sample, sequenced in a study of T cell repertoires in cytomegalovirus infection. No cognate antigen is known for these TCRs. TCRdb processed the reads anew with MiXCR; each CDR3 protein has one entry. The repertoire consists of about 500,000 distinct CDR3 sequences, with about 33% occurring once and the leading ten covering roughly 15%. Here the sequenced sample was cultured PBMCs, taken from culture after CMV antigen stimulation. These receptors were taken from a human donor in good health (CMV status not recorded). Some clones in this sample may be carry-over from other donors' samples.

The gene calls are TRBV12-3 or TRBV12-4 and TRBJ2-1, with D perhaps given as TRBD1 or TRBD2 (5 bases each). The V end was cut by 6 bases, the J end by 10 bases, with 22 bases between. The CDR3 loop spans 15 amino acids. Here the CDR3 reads CASSRRDPGSYEQFF. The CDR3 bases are TGTGCCAGCAGCCGTCGGGACCCCGGCTCATACGAGCAGTTCTTC.

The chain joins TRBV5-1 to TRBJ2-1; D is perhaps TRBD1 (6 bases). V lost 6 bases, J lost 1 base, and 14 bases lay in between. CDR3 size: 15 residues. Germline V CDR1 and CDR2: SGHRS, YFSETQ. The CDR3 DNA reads TGCGCCAGCACACGAACAGGGACATCCTACAATGAGCAGTTCTTC. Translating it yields CASTRTGTSYNEQFF.

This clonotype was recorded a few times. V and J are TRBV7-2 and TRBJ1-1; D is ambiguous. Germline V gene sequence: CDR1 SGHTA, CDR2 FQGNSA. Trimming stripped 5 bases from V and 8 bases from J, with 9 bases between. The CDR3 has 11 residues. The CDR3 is CASSPWEEAFF. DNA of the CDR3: TGTGCCAGCAGCCCTTGGGAGGAAGCTTTCTTT.

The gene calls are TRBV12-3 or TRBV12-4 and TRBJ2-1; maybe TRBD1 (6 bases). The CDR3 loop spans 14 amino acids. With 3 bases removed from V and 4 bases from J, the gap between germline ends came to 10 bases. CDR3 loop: CASSFRGRYNEQFF. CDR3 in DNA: TGTGCCAGCAGTTTCAGGGGCCGGTACAATGAGCAGTTCTTC.

The CDR3 protein is CASSPRLTLSYEQYF. CDR3 in DNA: TGTGCCAGCAGTCCGAGACTGACTCTCTCCTACGAGCAGTACTTC. The chain uses TRBV27 and TRBJ2-7; D is uncertain. Trimming took 5 bases from V and 0 from J, leaving 14 bases between them. The CDR3 sequence is 15 residues long. Germline values: CDR1 MNHEY, CDR2 SMNVEV (reference sequence).

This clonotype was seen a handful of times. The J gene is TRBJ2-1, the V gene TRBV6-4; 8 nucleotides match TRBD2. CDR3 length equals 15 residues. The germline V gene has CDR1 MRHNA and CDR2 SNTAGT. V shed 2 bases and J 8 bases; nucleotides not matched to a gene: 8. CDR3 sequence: CASSDRAGGWDEQFF. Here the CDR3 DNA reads TGTGCCAGCAGTGACAGGGCGGGAGGATGGGATGAGCAGTTCTTC.

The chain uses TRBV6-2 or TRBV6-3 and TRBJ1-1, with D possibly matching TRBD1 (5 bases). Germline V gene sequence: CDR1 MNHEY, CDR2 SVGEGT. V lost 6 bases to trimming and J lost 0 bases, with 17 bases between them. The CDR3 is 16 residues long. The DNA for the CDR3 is TGTGCCAGCAGCCCCCCGACGGTGACAGTGAACACTGAAGCTTTCTTT. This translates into CASSPPTVTVNTEAFF.

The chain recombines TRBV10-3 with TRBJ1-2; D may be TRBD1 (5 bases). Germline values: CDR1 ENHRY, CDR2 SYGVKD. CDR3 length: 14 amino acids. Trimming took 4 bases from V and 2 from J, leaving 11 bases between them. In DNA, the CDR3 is TGTGCCATCAGTGTGTCGACAGTGAACTATGGCTACACCTTC. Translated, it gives CAISVSTVNYGYTF.

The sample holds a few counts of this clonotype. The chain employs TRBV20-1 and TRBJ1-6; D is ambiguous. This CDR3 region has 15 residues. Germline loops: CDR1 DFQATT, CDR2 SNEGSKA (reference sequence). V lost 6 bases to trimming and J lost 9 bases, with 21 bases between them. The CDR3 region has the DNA TGCAGTGCAACAAAGTCCGGTCGTTCCAGTTCACCCCTCCACTTT. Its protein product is CSATKSGRSSSPLHF.

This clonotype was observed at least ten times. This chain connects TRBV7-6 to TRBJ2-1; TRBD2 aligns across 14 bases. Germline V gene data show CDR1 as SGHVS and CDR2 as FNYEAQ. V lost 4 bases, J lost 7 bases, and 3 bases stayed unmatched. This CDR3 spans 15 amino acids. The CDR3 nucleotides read TGTGCCAGCAGCTCGACTAGCGGGAGGGCTAATGAGCAGTTCTTC. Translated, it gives CASSSTSGRANEQFF.

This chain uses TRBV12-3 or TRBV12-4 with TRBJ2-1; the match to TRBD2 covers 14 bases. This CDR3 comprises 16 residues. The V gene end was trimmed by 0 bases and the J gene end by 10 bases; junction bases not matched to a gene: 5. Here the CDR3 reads CASSLATSGRGTEQFF. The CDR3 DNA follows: TGTGCCAGCAGTTTAGCGACTAGCGGGAGGGGCACAGAGCAGTTCTTC.

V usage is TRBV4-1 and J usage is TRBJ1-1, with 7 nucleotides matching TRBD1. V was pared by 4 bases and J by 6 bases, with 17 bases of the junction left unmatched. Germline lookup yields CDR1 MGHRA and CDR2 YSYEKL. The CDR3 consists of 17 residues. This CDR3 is CASSLQAGGSATAEAFF. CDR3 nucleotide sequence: TGCGCCAGCAGCCTACAGGCAGGGGGAAGTGCGACGGCTGAAGCTTTCTTT.

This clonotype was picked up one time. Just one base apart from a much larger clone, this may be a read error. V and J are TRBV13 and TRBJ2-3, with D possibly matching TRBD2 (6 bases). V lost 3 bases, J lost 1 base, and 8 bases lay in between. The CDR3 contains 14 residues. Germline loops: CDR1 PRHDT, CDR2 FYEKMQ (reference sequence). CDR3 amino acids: CASSFGEGTDTQYF. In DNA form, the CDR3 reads TGTGCCAGCAGCTTTGGGGAGGGCACAGATACGCAGTATTTT. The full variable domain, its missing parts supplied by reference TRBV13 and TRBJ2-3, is AAGVIQSPRHLIKEKRETATLKCYPIPRHDTVYWYQQGPGQDPQFLISFYEKMQSDKGSIPDRFSAQQFSDYHSELNMSSLELGDSALYFCASSFGEGTDTQYFGPGTRLTVL.

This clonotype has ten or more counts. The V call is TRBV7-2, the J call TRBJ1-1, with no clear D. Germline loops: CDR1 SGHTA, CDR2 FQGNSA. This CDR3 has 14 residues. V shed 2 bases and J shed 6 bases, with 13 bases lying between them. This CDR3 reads CASSLSTARSEAFF. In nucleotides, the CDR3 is TGTGCCAGCAGCTTAAGTACCGCTCGCTCTGAAGCTTTCTTT.

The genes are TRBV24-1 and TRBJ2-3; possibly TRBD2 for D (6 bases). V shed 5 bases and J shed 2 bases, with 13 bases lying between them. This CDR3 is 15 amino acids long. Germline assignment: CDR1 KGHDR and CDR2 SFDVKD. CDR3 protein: CATSVRGNPTDTQYF. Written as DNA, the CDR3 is TGTGCCACCAGTGTTCGGGGGAACCCCACAGATACGCAGTATTTT.

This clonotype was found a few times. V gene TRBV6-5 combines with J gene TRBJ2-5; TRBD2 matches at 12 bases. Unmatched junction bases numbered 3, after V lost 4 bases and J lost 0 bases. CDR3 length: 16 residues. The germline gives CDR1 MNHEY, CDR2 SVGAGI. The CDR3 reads CASSFRTSGDQETQYF. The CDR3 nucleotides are TGTGCCAGCAGTTTCCGGACTAGCGGGGACCAAGAGACCCAGTACTTC.

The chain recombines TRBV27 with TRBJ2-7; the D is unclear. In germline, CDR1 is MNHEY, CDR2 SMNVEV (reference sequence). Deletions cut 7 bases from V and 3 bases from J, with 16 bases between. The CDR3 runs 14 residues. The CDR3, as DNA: TGTGCCAGCACTTCTTCGATTGTGGGCTACGAGCAGTACTTC. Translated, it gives CASTSSIVGYEQYF.

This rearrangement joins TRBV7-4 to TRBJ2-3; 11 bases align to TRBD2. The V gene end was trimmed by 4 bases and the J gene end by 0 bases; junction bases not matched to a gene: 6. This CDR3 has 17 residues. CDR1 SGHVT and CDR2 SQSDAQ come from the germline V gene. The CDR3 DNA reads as TGTGCCAGCAGCTACGACGGGACTAGCGGAAGCACAGATACGCAGTATTTT. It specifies CASSYDGTSGSTDTQYF. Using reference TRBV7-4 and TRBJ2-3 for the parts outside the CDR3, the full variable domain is GAGVSQSPRYKVAKRGRDVALRCDSISGHVTLYWYRQTLGQGSEVLTYSQSDAQRDKSGRPSGRFSAERPERSVSTLKIQRTEQGDSAVYLCASSYDGTSGSTDTQYFGPGTRLTVL.

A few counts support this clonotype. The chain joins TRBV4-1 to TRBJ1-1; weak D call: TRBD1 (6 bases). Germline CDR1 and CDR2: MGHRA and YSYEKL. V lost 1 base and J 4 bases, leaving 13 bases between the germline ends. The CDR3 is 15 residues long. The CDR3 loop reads CASSQVQGGGTEAFF. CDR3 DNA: TGCGCCAGCAGCCAAGTACAGGGTGGGGGCACTGAAGCTTTCTTT.

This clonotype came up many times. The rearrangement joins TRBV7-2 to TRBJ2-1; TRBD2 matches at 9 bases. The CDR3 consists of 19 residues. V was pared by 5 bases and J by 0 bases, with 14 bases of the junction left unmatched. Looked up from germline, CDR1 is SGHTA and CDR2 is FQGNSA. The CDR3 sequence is CASSAGTSRFSSSYNEQFF. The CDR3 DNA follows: TGTGCCAGCAGCGCAGGGACTAGCAGGTTTTCTAGCTCCTACAATGAGCAGTTCTTC.

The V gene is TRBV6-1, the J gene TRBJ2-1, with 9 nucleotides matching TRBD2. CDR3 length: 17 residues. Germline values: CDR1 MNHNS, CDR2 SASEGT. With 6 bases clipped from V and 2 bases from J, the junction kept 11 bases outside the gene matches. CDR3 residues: CASSPPGTSTAYNEQFF. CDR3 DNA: TGTGCCAGCAGCCCCCCCGGGACTAGCACCGCCTACAATGAGCAGTTCTTC.

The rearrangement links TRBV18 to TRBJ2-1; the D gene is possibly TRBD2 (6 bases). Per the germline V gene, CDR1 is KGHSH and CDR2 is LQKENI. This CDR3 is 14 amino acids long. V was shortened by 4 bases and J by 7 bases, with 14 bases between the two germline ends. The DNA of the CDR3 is TGTGCCAGCTCACGGTCGGAGGGTGGTAATGAGCAGTTCTTC. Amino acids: CASSRSEGGNEQFF.

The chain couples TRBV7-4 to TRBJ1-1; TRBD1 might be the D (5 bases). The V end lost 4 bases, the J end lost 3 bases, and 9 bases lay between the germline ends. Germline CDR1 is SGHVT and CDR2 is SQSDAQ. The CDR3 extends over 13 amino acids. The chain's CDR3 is CASSWDSDTEAFF. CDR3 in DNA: TGTGCCAGCAGCTGGGACTCGGACACTGAAGCTTTCTTT. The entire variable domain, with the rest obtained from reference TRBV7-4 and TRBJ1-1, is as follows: GAGVSQSPRYKVAKRGRDVALRCDSISGHVTLYWYRQTLGQGSEVLTYSQSDAQRDKSGRPSGRFSAERPERSVSTLKIQRTEQGDSAVYLCASSWDSDTEAFFGQGTRLTVV.

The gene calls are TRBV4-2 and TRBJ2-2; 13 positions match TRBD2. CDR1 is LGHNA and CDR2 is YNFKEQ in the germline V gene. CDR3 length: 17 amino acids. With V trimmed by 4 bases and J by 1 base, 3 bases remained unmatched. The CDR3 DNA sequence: TGTGCCAGCAGCCCGTGGACTAGCGGGAGGAACACCGGGGAGCTGTTTTTT. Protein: CASSPWTSGRNTGELFF.

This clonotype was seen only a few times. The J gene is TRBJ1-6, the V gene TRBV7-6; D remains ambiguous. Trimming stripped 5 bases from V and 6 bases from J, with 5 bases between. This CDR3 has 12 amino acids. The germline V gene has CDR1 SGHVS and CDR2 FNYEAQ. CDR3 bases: TGTGCCAGCAGCAATGGTAATTCACCCCTCCACTTT. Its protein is CASSNGNSPLHF.

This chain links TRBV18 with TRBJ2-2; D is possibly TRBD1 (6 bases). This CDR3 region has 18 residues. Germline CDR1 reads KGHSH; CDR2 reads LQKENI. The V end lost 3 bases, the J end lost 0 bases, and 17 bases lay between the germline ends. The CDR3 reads CASSPRGPQGANTGELFF. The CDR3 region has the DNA TGTGCCAGCTCACCCAGGGGTCCACAGGGCGCGAACACCGGGGAGCTGTTTTTT.